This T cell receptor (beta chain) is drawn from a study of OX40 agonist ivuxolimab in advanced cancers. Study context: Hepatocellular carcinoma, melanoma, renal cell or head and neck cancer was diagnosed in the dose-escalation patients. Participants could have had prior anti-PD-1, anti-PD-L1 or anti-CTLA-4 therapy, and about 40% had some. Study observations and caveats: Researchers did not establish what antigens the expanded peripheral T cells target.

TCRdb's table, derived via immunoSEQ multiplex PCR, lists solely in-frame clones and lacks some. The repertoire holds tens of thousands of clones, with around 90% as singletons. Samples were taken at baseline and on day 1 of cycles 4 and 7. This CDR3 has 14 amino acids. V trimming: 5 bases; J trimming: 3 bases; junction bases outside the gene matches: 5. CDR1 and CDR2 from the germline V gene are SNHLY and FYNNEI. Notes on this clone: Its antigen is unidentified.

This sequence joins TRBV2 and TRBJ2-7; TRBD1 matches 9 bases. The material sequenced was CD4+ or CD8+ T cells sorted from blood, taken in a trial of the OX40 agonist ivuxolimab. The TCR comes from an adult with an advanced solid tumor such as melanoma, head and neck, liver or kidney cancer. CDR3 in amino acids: CASSHRGRSYEQYF. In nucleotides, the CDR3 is TGTGCCAGCAGTCACAGGGGGCGCAGCTACGAGCAGTACTTC.